One sample yielded the 18 T cell receptor beta chains listed below, sequenced in a study of graft-versus-host responses after intestinal transplantation. Profiling relied on immunoSEQ multiplex PCR, and the TCRdb table lists in-frame clones only, not all of them. Of about 97,000 clones listed, approximately 92% are singletons. The material sequenced was PBMCs, taken roughly 68 weeks after intestinal transplant. The receptors originated from a human patient who received an intestinal transplant, so some T cells may come from the graft donor.

This sequence joins TRBV11-1 and TRBJ2-4; perhaps D is TRBD1 or TRBD2 (5 bases each). Per germline, CDR1 SGHAT and CDR2 FQDESV (reference sequence). This CDR3 region has 14 residues. Trimming removed 4 bases at V and 7 bases at J, with 14 bases between. The CDR3 sequence is CASSSQGRWNIQYF. The DNA of the CDR3 is TGTGCCAGCAGCTCCCAGGGACGTTGGAACATTCAGTACTTC.

J is TRBJ2-7 and V is TRBV9; D call uncertain. The CDR3 totals 14 residues. V lost 2 bases to trimming and J lost 6 bases, with 15 bases between them. The germline CDR1 and CDR2 sequences are SGDLS and YYNGEE. The CDR3 is CASSVGRQRGEQYF. The CDR3 DNA follows: TGTGCCAGCAGCGTGGGCCGACAACGAGGCGAGCAGTACTTC.

V is TRBV29-1 and J is TRBJ2-3; D gene unclear. The CDR3 loop spans 13 amino acids. With 4 bases removed from V and 2 bases from J, the gap between germline ends came to 10 bases. Germline CDR1 is SQVTM and CDR2 is ANQGSEA. As DNA, the CDR3 is TGCAGCGTTGGTGGCCAGGTCACAGATACGCAGTATTTT. As protein: CSVGGQVTDTQYF.

This chain uses TRBV19 with TRBJ1-6, with D uncertain. Germline CDR1 LNHDA, CDR2 SQIVND (reference sequence). Trimming shortened V by 8 bases and J by 6 bases, and 17 bases separated the two germline ends. The CDR3 length is 15 residues. Here the CDR3 DNA reads TGTGCCAGTTCTAGTTATTTGACATTTAATTCACCCCTCCACTTT. Protein: CASSSYLTFNSPLHF.

This chain uses TRBV27 with TRBJ2-6; D gene uncertain. The germline V gene encodes CDR1 MNHEY and CDR2 SMNVEV (reference sequence). The CDR3 has 16 amino acids. Trimming removed 1 base at V and 0 bases at J, with 7 bases between. CDR3 coding DNA: TGTGCCAGCAGTTTATATTCCGCCTCTGGGGCCAACGTCCTGACTTTC. This encodes CASSLYSASGANVLTF.

The V and J genes are TRBV6-6 and TRBJ2-7; D might be TRBD1 (6 bases). The CDR3 extends over 14 amino acids. V dropped 2 bases and J dropped 6 bases, with 14 bases sitting between them. Germline lookup yields CDR1 MNHNY and CDR2 SVGAGI (reference sequence). The CDR3: CASSYPQGKAEQYF. DNA for the CDR3: TGTGCCAGCAGTTACCCCCAGGGGAAAGCCGAGCAGTACTTC.

CDR3 bases: TGTGCCAGCTCACCGCGACTAGCGGGGGGCCAGGAGACCCAGTACTTC. Its translation is CASSPRLAGGQETQYF. V gene TRBV18 combines with J gene TRBJ2-5; 13 positions match TRBD2. Germline values: CDR1 KGHSH, CDR2 LQKENI. This CDR3 region has 16 residues. J lost 5 bases, V lost 3 bases, and 6 bases had no gene match. The whole variable domain, remainder taken from reference TRBV18 and TRBJ2-5, is NAGVMQNPRHLVRRRGQEARLRCSPMKGHSHVYWYRQLPEEGLKFMVYLQKENIIDESGMPKERFSAEFPKEGPSILRIQQVVRGDSAAYFCASSPRLAGGQETQYFGPGTRLLVL.

V usage is TRBV5-8 and J usage is TRBJ2-5; the D gene is possibly TRBD2 (5 bases). In germline, CDR1 is SGHTS, CDR2 YDEGEE. V lost 2 bases, J lost 7 bases, and 12 bases lay in between. The CDR3 covers 13 residues. The CDR3, as DNA: TGTGCCAGCAGCTTCCTCCTTGAGGGGACCCAGTACTTC. This translates into CASSFLLEGTQYF.

V and J are TRBV5-1 and TRBJ1-1; 7 bases align to TRBD1. Unmatched junction bases numbered 3, after V lost 2 bases and J lost 5 bases. This CDR3 spans 13 amino acids. Germline loops: CDR1 SGHRS, CDR2 YFSETQ. CDR3 in DNA: TGCGCCAGCAGCTTAGACAGGGCAACTGAAGCTTTCTTT. This sequence encodes CASSLDRATEAFF.

The chain uses TRBV5-6 and TRBJ2-1; no clear D gene. CDR3 length equals 18 residues. Looked up from germline, CDR1 is SGHDT and CDR2 is YYEEEE. V was cut by 0 bases and J by 0 bases, with 16 bases left in between. CDR3 in amino acids: CASSLGSRAKSSYNEQFF. The DNA for the CDR3 is TGTGCCAGCAGCTTGGGATCTCGAGCGAAAAGCTCCTACAATGAGCAGTTCTTC.

Notes on this clone: This sample also contains other DNA sequences that code for the same CDR3. The CDR3 sequence is CASSLGGSGANVLTF. CDR3 coding DNA: TGTGCCAGCAGCTTGGGGGGGTCTGGGGCCAACGTCCTGACTTTC. The rearrangement links TRBV5-4 to TRBJ2-6, with D perhaps TRBD1 or TRBD2 (5 bases each). V gave up 0 bases and J gave up 1 base, with 5 bases separating them. Looked up from germline, CDR1 is SGHNT and CDR2 is YYREEE (reference sequence). This CDR3 region has 15 residues.

The chain couples TRBV2 to TRBJ2-7; tentative D call: TRBD1 (6 bases). The CDR3 is 15 amino acids. With 6 bases removed from V and 7 bases from J, the gap between germline ends came to 22 bases. Germline lookup yields CDR1 SNHLY and CDR2 FYNNEI. CDR3 bases: TGTGCCAGCAGACAGACAGGATCCGTCTACGGTGAGCAGTACTTC. It codes for CASRQTGSVYGEQYF.

V is TRBV19 and J is TRBJ1-2, with a possible D match to TRBD1 (6 bases). This CDR3 region has 12 residues. V gave up 5 bases and J gave up 5 bases, with 9 bases separating them. Per germline, CDR1 LNHDA and CDR2 SQIVND (reference sequence). The CDR3 here is CASSRTAYGYTF. CDR3 bases: TGTGCCAGTAGTCGGACAGCATATGGCTACACCTTC.

The count of this clone is one. The gene calls are TRBV10-1 and TRBJ1-1, with D maybe TRBD1 (6 bases). The V and J ends lost 8 bases and 1 base respectively, with 11 bases between them. Germline lookup yields CDR1 WNHNN and CDR2 SYGVQD (reference sequence). This CDR3 has 13 amino acids. DNA for the CDR3: TGCGCCAGCCGGGTGGGGGCGAACACTGAAGCTTTCTTT. Protein product: CASRVGANTEAFF.

The J gene is TRBJ2-2, the V gene TRBV9; no clear D gene. The V and J ends lost 2 bases and 5 bases respectively, with 7 bases between them. This CDR3 has 13 amino acids. Germline lookup yields CDR1 SGDLS and CDR2 YYNGEE. The CDR3 here is CASSVVGTGELFF. The CDR3 DNA is TGTGCCAGCAGCGTGGTGGGGACCGGGGAGCTGTTTTTT.

The V and J genes are TRBV7-8 and TRBJ2-7, with D unresolved. The length of the CDR3 is 13 residues. Germline CDR1 SGHVS, CDR2 FQNEAQ. V dropped 0 bases and J dropped 3 bases, with 6 bases sitting between them. CDR3 in amino acids: CASSLAASYEQYF. CDR3 bases: TGTGCCAGCAGCTTAGCAGCAAGCTACGAGCAGTACTTC.

In this sample, this clone turned up once. This chain uses TRBV15 with TRBJ2-7; TRBD2 aligns across 11 bases. V lost 2 bases to trimming and J lost 3 bases; unmatched junction nucleotides: 6. This CDR3 region has 16 residues. Germline assignment: CDR1 LNHNV and CDR2 YYDKDF (reference sequence). The CDR3 region has the DNA TGTGCCACCAGCAGACACACTAGCGGGGGACTCTACGAGCAGTACTTC. Translation: CATSRHTSGGLYEQYF.

V is TRBV6-6 and J is TRBJ1-6, with TRBD1 as a possible D gene (6 bases). CDR1 and CDR2 (germline): MNHNY, SVGAGI (reference sequence). The length of the CDR3 is 15 residues. The V end was cut by 3 bases, the J end by 4 bases, with 10 bases between. The DNA of the CDR3 is TGTGCCAGCAGTTATGGACAGCTATATAATTCACCCCTCCACTTT. Protein product: CASSYGQLYNSPLHF.